This T cell receptor beta chain was identified in a study of CD8 T cells in ankylosing spondylitis. The CDR3 is made up of 13 amino acids. Trimming took 6 bases from V and 11 from J; bases not matched to a gene: 10. Germline lookup yields CDR1 MNHEY and CDR2 SMNVEV (reference sequence). The authors made TCR beta libraries by quantitative 5'-RACE with molecular barcodes. TCRdb ran MiXCR on the 5' RACE reads and lists one entry per CDR3 protein. The table has a few hundred thousand distinct CDR3 sequences, around 20% seen once. This chain uses TRBV27 with TRBJ1-1; 9 bases match TRBD1. Sequenced sample: blood, either unsorted or a sorted T cell fraction (not recorded which). The sequence derives from a male donor with ankylosing spondylitis or in good health (not recorded which). Here the CDR3 reads CASSIDRGGRAFF. The CDR3 bases are TGTGCCAGCAGCATCGACAGGGGGGGACGCGCTTTCTTT.